This T cell receptor beta chain was identified in a study of post-analysis software for immune sequencing data. The overall study: As for disease course, relapsing-remitting, secondary progressive and progressive-relapsing multiple sclerosis were all included.

Unique molecular identifiers featured in each of the TCR beta cDNA libraries. Some 500,000 cDNA molecules were obtained per 1 to 10 million input T cells. MiXCR, run by TCRdb on the PCR reads, gives a single entry per CDR3 protein. The table lists about 820,000 distinct CDR3 sequences, roughly 50% of them singletons, with approximately 4.5% in the top ten. Trimming removed 6 bases at V and 2 bases at J, with 11 bases between. CDR3 length equals 13 residues. Germline CDR1 SNHLY, CDR2 FYNNEI. Turning to this clonotype: Its matching antigen is unknown.

General study findings and limits: Higher frequency in patients than in controls was seen for about five TRBV segments, with TRBV5-6, TRBV5-1 and TRBV20-1 among them.

The V call is TRBV2, the J call TRBJ2-7; perhaps TRBD1 as D (6 bases). This TCR was recovered from a girl under 18 with multiple sclerosis. Sequenced input: blood. Here the CDR3 DNA reads TGTGCCAGCAGCGCAGGGGTGGCCTACGAGCAGTACTTC. It yields the protein CASSAGVAYEQYF.